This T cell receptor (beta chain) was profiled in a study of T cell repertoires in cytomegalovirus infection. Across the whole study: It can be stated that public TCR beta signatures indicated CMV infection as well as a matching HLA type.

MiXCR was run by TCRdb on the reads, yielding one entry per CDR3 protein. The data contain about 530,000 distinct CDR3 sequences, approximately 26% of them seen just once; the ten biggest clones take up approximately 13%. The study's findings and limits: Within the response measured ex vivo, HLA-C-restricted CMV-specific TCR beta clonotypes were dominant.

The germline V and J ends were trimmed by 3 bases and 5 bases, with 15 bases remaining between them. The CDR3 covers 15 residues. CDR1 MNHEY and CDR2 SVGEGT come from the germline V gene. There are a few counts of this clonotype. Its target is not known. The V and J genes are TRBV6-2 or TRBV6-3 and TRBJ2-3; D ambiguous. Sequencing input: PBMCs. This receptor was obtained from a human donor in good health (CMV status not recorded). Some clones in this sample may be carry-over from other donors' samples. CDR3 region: CASSYGERSGDTQYF. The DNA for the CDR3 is TGTGCCAGCAGTTATGGCGAGCGCTCGGGAGATACGCAGTATTTT.